One T cell receptor beta chain is described in this entry. Its specificity is not known. The CDR3 length is 15 residues. J lost 9 bases, V lost 7 bases, and 17 bases had no gene match. Germline assignment: CDR1 SQVTM and CDR2 ANQGSEA. These data originate in a study of shared clonotypes between healthy human individuals. Sequencing used immunoSEQ multiplex PCR; TCRdb keeps in-frame clones, though not all of them. Found here are fewer than 3 million clones, approximately 90% of them singletons; the top ten hold around 0.38%. Points from the study as a whole: A small donor pool kept down the genetic and exposure-history diversity that was represented.

Source material: naive CD4+ T cells from PBMCs. Noted subset: CD45RA+ positively selected. This chain connects TRBV29-1 to TRBJ2-1; 8 bases fit TRBD2. This receptor was obtained from a man in his late teens or twenties in good health. Some clones in this sample may be carry-over from other donors' samples. The CDR3 nucleotides are TGCAGCGGTATCCAGAGCGGGCCTGCGGGGGGTGAGCAGTTCTTC. Its translation is CSGIQSGPAGGEQFF.